This TCR beta chain appears in the sequencing data of a study of identical twins. Findings and caveats of the study: Out-of-frame beta sequences exhibited a weaker degree of excess twin sharing.

All donors comprised healthy Caucasians. V lost 2 bases and J lost 7, with 9 bases in between. This CDR3 has 12 residues. Germline CDR1 reads DFQATT; CDR2 reads SNEGSKA (reference sequence). A few counts support this clonotype. Antigen: not known. TCRdb used MiXCR to reprocess the 5' RACE reads, holding one entry per CDR3 protein. The table lists about 1.7 million distinct CDR3 sequences, more than 30% of them singletons. The chain employs TRBV20-1 and TRBJ1-5; D may be TRBD1 (5 bases). This TCR was sampled from a newborn girl in good health. The sample comprised cord blood. CDR3 protein: CSARSGGQPQHF. As DNA, the CDR3 is TGCAGTGCTAGATCCGGGGGGCAGCCCCAGCATTTT.